Listed below are T cell receptor beta chains from one sample, sequenced in a study of human T cells and chemical hapten exposure. TCRdb reprocessed the RACE reads via MiXCR and lists one record per CDR3 protein. The table includes 120,000 to 150,000 distinct CDR3 sequences, about 12% detected once. Source: whole blood, taken in connection with sensitization to the hapten diphenylcyclopropenone (DPC). The origin of the receptors is a woman aged 50 to 65 with alopecia areata. Some clones in this sample may be carry-over from other donors' samples. Both conserved end residues are part of each CDR3. Fields, in order: clone size, D gene, J gene, V gene, CDR3 protein, CDR3 DNA. D genes are given only for firm matches. Clone size, where shown, is once, few, many, or a class for clones that have expanded.

clone_size: .; d_call: .; j_call: TRBJ1-4; v_call: TRBV19; cdr3_aa: CASRTGATNEKLFF; cdr3_nt: TGTGCCAGCCGCACGGGTGCAACTAATGAAAAACTGTTTTTT
clone_size: once; d_call: .; j_call: TRBJ2-1; v_call: TRBV12-3/TRBV12-4; cdr3_aa: CASSLRRDNEQFF; cdr3_nt: TGTGCCAGCAGTTTACGCCGAGACAATGAGCAGTTCTTC
clone_size: many; d_call: .; j_call: TRBJ2-2; v_call: TRBV20-1; cdr3_aa: CSARADEGHRVYTGELFF; cdr3_nt: TGCAGTGCTAGAGCTGACGAAGGCCATCGAGTTTATACCGGGGAGCTGTTTTTT
clone_size: many; d_call: .; j_call: TRBJ2-7; v_call: TRBV2; cdr3_aa: CASSELYEQYF; cdr3_nt: TGTGCCAGCAGTGAGTTGTACGAGCAGTACTTC
clone_size: few; d_call: .; j_call: TRBJ1-3; v_call: TRBV6-2/TRBV6-3; cdr3_aa: CASSSSGVSLGATIYF; cdr3_nt: TGTGCCAGCAGTTCCTCCGGAGTTTCCCTGGGCGCCACCATATATTTT
clone_size: many; d_call: .; j_call: TRBJ2-3; v_call: TRBV7-9; cdr3_aa: CASSPRAGSTDTQYF; cdr3_nt: TGTGCCAGCAGCCCCCGGGCGGGGAGCACAGATACGCAGTATTTT
clone_size: few; d_call: TRBD2; j_call: TRBJ2-7; v_call: TRBV10-2; cdr3_aa: CASSWGGEYEQYF; cdr3_nt: TGCGCCAGCAGCTGGGGGGGAGAGTACGAGCAGTACTTC
clone_size: few; d_call: .; j_call: TRBJ2-7; v_call: TRBV5-1; cdr3_aa: CASSLDQYEQYF; cdr3_nt: TGCGCCAGCAGCTTGGATCAATACGAGCAGTACTTC
clone_size: .; d_call: .; j_call: TRBJ2-7; v_call: TRBV28; cdr3_aa: CASSPPRHEQYF; cdr3_nt: TGTGCCAGCAGCCCCCCGCGACACGAGCAGTACTTC
clone_size: .; d_call: TRBD1; j_call: TRBJ1-1; v_call: TRBV20-1; cdr3_aa: CSARSTTGMNTEAFF; cdr3_nt: TGCAGTGCTAGATCCACGACAGGGATGAACACTGAAGCTTTCTTT
clone_size: many; d_call: .; j_call: TRBJ2-7; v_call: TRBV7-9; cdr3_aa: CASSPGLFYEQYF; cdr3_nt: TGTGCCAGCAGCCCAGGACTCTTCTACGAGCAGTACTTC
clone_size: .; d_call: .; j_call: TRBJ1-6; v_call: TRBV20-1; cdr3_aa: CSAPGTPNSPLHF; cdr3_nt: TGCAGTGCTCCCGGGACTCCGAATTCACCCCTCCACTTT
clone_size: many; d_call: .; j_call: TRBJ1-4; v_call: TRBV18; cdr3_aa: CASSPQVGRPNEKLFF; cdr3_nt: TGTGCCAGCTCACCTCAGGTCGGACGACCAAATGAAAAACTGTTTTTT
clone_size: many; d_call: .; j_call: TRBJ2-5; v_call: TRBV5-1; cdr3_aa: CASSPMPPGVRETQYF; cdr3_nt: TGCGCCAGCAGCCCTATGCCGCCGGGGGTAAGAGAGACCCAGTACTTC
clone_size: .; d_call: .; j_call: TRBJ2-5; v_call: TRBV18; cdr3_aa: CASSHTAGETQYF; cdr3_nt: TGTGCCAGCTCACATACAGCAGGGGAGACCCAGTACTTC
clone_size: few; d_call: TRBD2; j_call: TRBJ2-1; v_call: TRBV2; cdr3_aa: CASSAPGLAGYNEQFF; cdr3_nt: TGTGCCAGCAGTGCTCCGGGACTAGCGGGGTACAATGAGCAGTTCTTC
clone_size: many; d_call: .; j_call: TRBJ2-7; v_call: TRBV27; cdr3_aa: CASSRTPYEQYF; cdr3_nt: TGTGCCAGCAGTCGGACCCCCTACGAGCAGTACTTC
clone_size: many; d_call: .; j_call: TRBJ2-1; v_call: TRBV5-1; cdr3_aa: CASSLGGPYEQFF; cdr3_nt: TGCGCCAGCAGCTTGGGGGGACCCTATGAGCAGTTCTTC
clone_size: .; d_call: .; j_call: TRBJ1-1; v_call: TRBV18; cdr3_aa: CASSPSGVTEAFF; cdr3_nt: TGTGCCAGCTCACCCTCCGGGGTCACTGAAGCTTTCTTT
clone_size: .; d_call: TRBD1; j_call: TRBJ1-6; v_call: TRBV20-1; cdr3_aa: CSAQQGRDFPLHF; cdr3_nt: TGCAGTGCCCAACAGGGGAGGGATTTTCCCCTCCACTTT
clone_size: many; d_call: .; j_call: TRBJ2-7; v_call: TRBV10-3; cdr3_aa: CAISETGSGEQYF; cdr3_nt: TGTGCCATCAGTGAAACAGGTTCCGGCGAGCAGTACTTC
clone_size: .; d_call: TRBD2; j_call: TRBJ2-1; v_call: TRBV7-2; cdr3_aa: CASFPGTSGSNEQFF; cdr3_nt: TGTGCCAGCTTCCCCGGGACTAGCGGGAGTAATGAGCAGTTCTTC
clone_size: .; d_call: .; j_call: TRBJ1-5; v_call: TRBV6-2/TRBV6-3; cdr3_aa: CASRIGASNQPQHF; cdr3_nt: TGTGCCAGCAGAATAGGGGCTAGCAATCAGCCCCAGCATTTT
clone_size: .; d_call: .; j_call: TRBJ2-7; v_call: TRBV7-9; cdr3_aa: CASSLGGTTYEQCF; cdr3_nt: TGTGCCAGCAGCTTAGGCGGCACCACCTACGAGCAGTGCTTC
clone_size: .; d_call: .; j_call: TRBJ2-6; v_call: TRBV7-6; cdr3_aa: CASSLGTLGANVLTF; cdr3_nt: TGTGCCAGCAGCTTAGGTACACTCGGGGCCAACGTCCTGACTTTC
clone_size: many; d_call: .; j_call: TRBJ2-1; v_call: TRBV5-1; cdr3_aa: CASSLVRGEQFF; cdr3_nt: TGCGCCAGCAGCTTGGTTCGAGGTGAGCAGTTCTTC
clone_size: few; d_call: TRBD2; j_call: TRBJ2-6; v_call: TRBV7-6; cdr3_aa: CASSYRLAGGTGANVLTF; cdr3_nt: TGTGCCAGCAGCTATCGACTAGCGGGGGGGACTGGGGCCAACGTCCTGACTTTC
clone_size: many; d_call: .; j_call: TRBJ1-5; v_call: TRBV7-6; cdr3_aa: CASSLSQTAAQHF; cdr3_nt: TGTGCCAGCAGCTTAAGCCAGACCGCGGCCCAGCATTTT
clone_size: many; d_call: .; j_call: TRBJ2-7; v_call: TRBV4-3; cdr3_aa: CASSQRGIYEQYF; cdr3_nt: TGCGCCAGCAGCCAAAGAGGGATCTACGAGCAGTACTTC
clone_size: few; d_call: TRBD1; j_call: TRBJ2-7; v_call: TRBV20-1; cdr3_aa: CSAQPLGQVGEQYF; cdr3_nt: TGCAGTGCTCAACCCTTAGGACAGGTGGGCGAGCAGTACTTC
clone_size: many; d_call: .; j_call: TRBJ1-1; v_call: TRBV28; cdr3_aa: CASSLGTASPNTEAFF; cdr3_nt: TGTGCCAGCAGTTTAGGTACGGCCAGCCCGAACACTGAAGCTTTCTTT
clone_size: few; d_call: .; j_call: TRBJ1-6; v_call: TRBV7-9; cdr3_aa: CASSSQGGSNSPLHF; cdr3_nt: TGTGCCAGCAGCTCCCAAGGGGGATCGAATTCACCCCTCCACTTT
clone_size: .; d_call: TRBD2; j_call: TRBJ2-3; v_call: TRBV7-2; cdr3_aa: CASSLYPTDRGGNTDTQYF; cdr3_nt: TGTGCCAGCAGCTTATACCCCACCGACCGGGGGGGTAACACAGATACGCAGTATTTT
clone_size: .; d_call: TRBD1; j_call: TRBJ1-3; v_call: TRBV28; cdr3_aa: CASSLGTATNTIYF; cdr3_nt: TGTGCCAGCAGCTTGGGGACAGCTACAAACACCATATATTTT
clone_size: .; d_call: TRBD2; j_call: TRBJ2-1; v_call: TRBV6-4; cdr3_aa: CASSSGMRNEQFF; cdr3_nt: TGTGCCAGCAGTAGCGGGATGAGGAATGAGCAGTTCTTC
clone_size: few; d_call: TRBD1; j_call: TRBJ2-1; v_call: TRBV5-1; cdr3_aa: CASSPRTGDYNEQFF; cdr3_nt: TGCGCCAGCAGCCCAAGGACAGGAGACTACAATGAGCAGTTCTTC
clone_size: .; d_call: .; j_call: TRBJ1-5; v_call: TRBV3-1; cdr3_aa: CASSQGFQPQHF; cdr3_nt: TGTGCCAGCAGCCAGGGTTTTCAGCCCCAGCATTTT
clone_size: many; d_call: .; j_call: TRBJ2-4; v_call: TRBV2; cdr3_aa: CASSDPALPKNIQYF; cdr3_nt: TGTGCCAGCAGTGATCCAGCGCTTCCCAAAAACATTCAGTACTTC
clone_size: .; d_call: .; j_call: TRBJ1-5; v_call: TRBV19; cdr3_aa: CAGGDRNPYQPQHF; cdr3_nt: TGTGCCGGGGGAGACAGGAACCCCTATCAGCCCCAGCATTTT
clone_size: few; d_call: .; j_call: TRBJ1-1; v_call: TRBV9; cdr3_aa: CASSGTRGGGTEAFF; cdr3_nt: TGTGCCAGCAGCGGTACCAGGGGCGGCGGTACTGAAGCTTTCTTT
clone_size: many; d_call: .; j_call: TRBJ2-7; v_call: TRBV6-2/TRBV6-3; cdr3_aa: CASRVGGAFSYEQYF; cdr3_nt: TGTGCCAGCAGAGTTGGTGGGGCCTTCTCCTACGAGCAGTACTTC
clone_size: few; d_call: TRBD1; j_call: TRBJ1-4; v_call: TRBV7-2; cdr3_aa: CASSSGQGFATNEKLFF; cdr3_nt: TGTGCCAGCAGCTCCGGACAGGGATTTGCAACTAATGAAAAACTGTTTTTT